This entry concerns a single T cell receptor beta chain. The data were obtained in a study of blood T cells in healthy people across ages. Per germline, CDR1 SGHTA and CDR2 FQGNSA. V dropped 1 base and J dropped 3 bases, with 10 bases sitting between them. CDR3 length: 14 residues. For the second PCR, which ran for roughly 7 to 11 cycles, a sample-barcoded 5' primer and a J-beta primer mix were used. In TCRdb, the 5' RACE reads were re-called with MiXCR into one record per CDR3 protein. Counted here are approximately 800,000 distinct CDR3 sequences, under 80% occurring once; the ten biggest clones make up 25% to 35%.

Sequencing input: blood. The V and J genes are TRBV7-2 and TRBJ2-7; D is unresolved. The TCR was taken from a man aged 30-40 years in good health. This CDR3 reads CASSLGLSDYEQYF. DNA for the CDR3: TGTGCCAGCAGCTTAGGTCTGAGCGACTACGAGCAGTACTTC.